The 26 T cell receptor beta chains listed next were all sequenced from one sample in a study of spatial heterogeneity in lung cancer. General observations from the study: One measure, the expanded intratumoral alpha and beta TCR count, tracked tumor mutation counts.

The time point: sample taken at primary tumor resection. TCRdb used MiXCR to reprocess the 5' RACE reads, holding one entry per CDR3 protein. Of 4,500 to 6,000 distinct CDR3 sequences listed, roughly 7% are singletons. Antigens of these TCRs are unknown. The sample consisted of lung tumor tissue, taken at surgery. These receptors all come from a male donor with early-stage non-small cell lung cancer.

This clonotype showed up just a few times. This chain links TRBV20-1 with TRBJ2-3, with D possibly TRBD2 on 6 matching bases. The V end lost 5 bases, the J end lost 3 bases, and 21 bases lay between the germline ends. Germline assignment: CDR1 DFQATT and CDR2 SNEGSKA (reference sequence). The CDR3 runs to 16 residues. The CDR3 DNA sequence: TGCAGTGCTGGATACGGAGAGGCCGGGACTACAGATACGCAGTATTTT. Protein sequence: CSAGYGEAGTTDTQYF.

This chain joins TRBV9 and TRBJ2-1, with D possibly called TRBD1 or TRBD2 (6 bases each). Trimming took off 4 bases at V and 0 bases at J, with 11 bases between the two ends. This CDR3 has 15 amino acids. CDR1 and CDR2 (germline): SGDLS, YYNGEE. CDR3 loop: CASSQGGSSYNEQFF. The DNA for the CDR3 is TGTGCCAGCAGCCAAGGGGGGAGCTCCTACAATGAGCAGTTCTTC.

The rearrangement links TRBV11-2 to TRBJ2-3, with D possibly TRBD1 on 6 matching bases. This CDR3 is 15 amino acids long. Per the germline V gene, CDR1 is SGHAT and CDR2 is FQNNGV. The V and J ends lost 5 bases and 6 bases respectively, with 18 bases between them. This CDR3 reads CASSAQGTPGDTQYF. DNA of the CDR3: TGTGCCAGCAGCGCACAGGGAACCCCCGGGGATACGCAGTATTTT.

There are many counts of this clonotype. V and J are TRBV10-3 and TRBJ2-5, with a possible D match to TRBD1 (6 bases). Germline lookup yields CDR1 ENHRY and CDR2 SYGVKD. The CDR3 spans 13 residues. Between the trimmed V and J ends, which lost 4 bases and 1 base, there was a span of 7 bases. The CDR3 DNA is TGTGCCATCAGTGGGACAGTCCAAGAGACCCAGTACTTC. Its protein product is CAISGTVQETQYF.

The chain links TRBV5-1 to TRBJ2-3; no definite D call. This CDR3 has 15 residues. The germline V and J ends were trimmed by 0 bases and 4 bases, with 12 bases remaining between them. In germline, CDR1 is SGHRS, CDR2 YFSETQ. This chain's CDR3 is CASSLVGQRADTQYF. CDR3 nucleotides: TGCGCCAGCAGCTTGGTAGGGCAAAGGGCAGATACGCAGTATTTT.

The chain carries TRBV7-9 and TRBJ1-5, with 7 bases matching TRBD1. This CDR3 is built from 14 residues. CDR1 and CDR2 from the germline V gene are SEHNR and FQNEAQ (reference sequence). V gave up 5 bases and J gave up 5 bases; unmatched junction bases: 6. CDR3 region: CASSPDRADQPQHF. The CDR3 bases are TGTGCCAGCAGCCCAGACAGGGCTGATCAGCCCCAGCATTTT.

This clonotype has a count of ten or more. The J gene is TRBJ2-2, the V gene TRBV4-1; D remains unclear. The CDR3 length is 15 residues. Germline values: CDR1 MGHRA, CDR2 YSYEKL. The V and J ends lost 0 bases and 4 bases respectively, with 9 bases between them. The CDR3 DNA reads as TGCGCCAGCAGCCAAGAGAGCTTGGTCACCGGGGAGCTGTTTTTT. It yields the protein CASSQESLVTGELFF.

V usage is TRBV2 and J usage is TRBJ1-3; no definite D call. This CDR3 is built from 16 residues. Germline CDR1 is SNHLY and CDR2 is FYNNEI. V was shortened by 2 bases and J by 2 bases, with 13 bases between the two germline ends. CDR3 bases: TGTGCCAGCAGTGAAAACCCAGATTCTACTGGAAACACCATATATTTT. As protein: CASSENPDSTGNTIYF.

This clonotype was seen more than once but under ten times. The chain joins TRBV15 to TRBJ2-1, with 15 bases fitting TRBD2. Losses at the gene ends were 5 bases for V and 12 bases for J; bases not matched to a gene: 11. CDR3 size: 16 residues. Germline lookup yields CDR1 LNHNV and CDR2 YYDKDF (reference sequence). DNA of the CDR3: TGTGCCACCAGCGGGACGGGACTAGCGGGAGGTAGCGGGCAGTTCTTC. Translated, it gives CATSGTGLAGGSGQFF.

This clonotype was recorded at least ten times. The chain links TRBV9 to TRBJ2-2; D is uncertain. CDR1 SGDLS and CDR2 YYNGEE come from the germline V gene. V lost 0 bases and J lost 5, with 11 bases in between. The CDR3 length is 15 residues. The CDR3 loop is CASSVATSWTGELFF. The CDR3 nucleotides read TGTGCCAGCAGCGTAGCTACCTCGTGGACCGGGGAGCTGTTTTTT. The full variable domain, in which reference TRBV9 and TRBJ2-2 provide the parts outside the CDR3, is DSGVTQTPKHLITATGQRVTLRCSPRSGDLSVYWYQQSLDQGLQFLIQYYNGEERAKGNILERFSAQQFPDLHSELNLSSLELGDSALYFCASSVATSWTGELFFGEGSRLTVL.

V gene TRBV11-2 combines with J gene TRBJ2-5, with TRBD1 matching 7 bases. CDR3 size: 15 residues. The V segment lost 3 bases and the J segment 0 bases; nucleotides outside the gene matches: 4. CDR1 is SGHAT, CDR2 FQNNGV, per germline. This CDR3 is CASSFGTVYQETQYF. For the CDR3, the DNA is TGTGCCAGCAGCTTCGGGACAGTGTACCAAGAGACCCAGTACTTC.

This clonotype was counted many times. This chain uses TRBV30 with TRBJ1-1; D is unclear. The ends were cut back, 1 base at V and 5 bases at J, with 11 bases in the middle. This CDR3 has 13 residues. CDR1 GTSNPN and CDR2 SVGIG come from the germline V gene (reference sequence). The CDR3 is CAWSGDAGTEAFF. The CDR3 DNA is TGTGCCTGGAGTGGTGATGCTGGTACTGAAGCTTTCTTT.

This clonotype was seen many times. The chain couples TRBV10-3 to TRBJ1-6; TRBD1 aligns across 7 bases. Germline V gene data show CDR1 as ENHRY and CDR2 as SYGVKD. J lost 7 bases, V lost 0 bases, and 3 bases had no gene match. The CDR3 contains 15 residues. The CDR3 sequence is CAISESGTVNSPLHF. The CDR3 DNA sequence: TGTGCCATCAGTGAGTCGGGGACAGTAAATTCACCCCTCCACTTT.

This clonotype was observed a handful of times. This sequence joins TRBV11-1 and TRBJ2-7, with D possibly matching TRBD1 (6 bases). This CDR3 contains 14 residues. The ends were cut back, 5 bases at V and 0 bases at J, with 11 bases in the middle. CDR1 and CDR2 from the germline V gene are SGHAT and FQDESV (reference sequence). Written as DNA, the CDR3 is TGTGCCAGCAGCGTCGACAGGTTCTCCTACGAGCAGTACTTC. This codes for CASSVDRFSYEQYF.

This clonotype was detected a few times. The chain carries TRBV11-2 and TRBJ2-7; D perhaps matches TRBD1 (6 bases). Germline values: CDR1 SGHAT, CDR2 FQNNGV. This CDR3 is 13 amino acids long. Trimming removed 0 bases from V and 9 bases from J, with 12 bases in between. The CDR3 sequence: CASSLDGRGGQYF. For the CDR3, the DNA is TGTGCCAGCAGCTTAGATGGCAGGGGTGGGCAGTACTTC.

This clonotype was counted between two and nine times. The chain recombines TRBV29-1 with TRBJ2-2; no firm D call. V was pared by 4 bases and J by 7 bases, with 1 base between. In germline, CDR1 is SQVTM, CDR2 ANQGSEA. This CDR3 is built from 9 residues. The CDR3 is CSVVGELFF. CDR3 bases: TGCAGCGTTGTCGGGGAGCTGTTTTTT.

In this sample, this clonotype turned up a few times. The chain uses TRBV9 and TRBJ2-1; 14 bases line up with TRBD2. This CDR3 is 16 amino acids long. V shed 0 bases and J 7 bases; nucleotides not matched to a gene: 3. Germline CDR1 and CDR2: SGDLS and YYNGEE. As DNA, the CDR3 is TGTGCCAGCAGCGTAGTGGGGACTAGCGGGAGTAATGAGCAGTTCTTC. Translation gives CASSVVGTSGSNEQFF.

This clonotype has a count of ten or more. This chain uses TRBV27 with TRBJ2-7, with D perhaps TRBD1 or TRBD2 (7 bases each). The CDR3 is made up of 14 amino acids. Germline values: CDR1 MNHEY, CDR2 SMNVEV (reference sequence). Trimming took 3 bases from V and 6 from J, leaving 15 bases between them. The CDR3 DNA reads TGTGCCAGCAGTTTCGCTCAGGGGGGGGCCGAGCAGTACTTC. This translates into CASSFAQGGAEQYF.

This clonotype is termed medium-sized. The CDR3 DNA sequence: TGTGCCAGCAGCTTAACAGGACTAGCGGGAGGGACAGATACGCAGTATTTT. Translated, it gives CASSLTGLAGGTDTQYF. The chain joins TRBV9 to TRBJ2-3; TRBD2 agrees at 15 bases. The CDR3 has 17 residues. V was clipped by 4 bases and J by 3 bases; unmatched bases: 6. Germline values: CDR1 SGDLS, CDR2 YYNGEE. Full variable domain (outside the CDR3, taken from reference TRBV9 and TRBJ2-3): DSGVTQTPKHLITATGQRVTLRCSPRSGDLSVYWYQQSLDQGLQFLIQYYNGEERAKGNILERFSAQQFPDLHSELNLSSLELGDSALYFCASSLTGLAGGTDTQYFGPGTRLTVL.

The chain has TRBV6-5 and TRBJ1-2; D unresolved. This CDR3 is built from 19 residues. Germline-derived CDR1 and CDR2 are MNHEY and SVGAGI. Deletions cut 2 bases from V and 3 bases from J, with 25 bases between. As DNA, the CDR3 is TGTGCCAGCAGTTACCGCGCTGGAGGGCGGTCACACCTCGACTATGGCTACACCTTC. Amino acid sequence: CASSYRAGGRSHLDYGYTF.

This clonotype was seen ten or more times. This sequence joins TRBV12-5 and TRBJ1-2; a weak D match, TRBD1 (5 bases). The CDR3 runs to 12 residues. Germline CDR1 and CDR2: LGHNT and FRNRAP. Trimming pared 6 bases from V and 8 bases from J, leaving 13 bases between. The CDR3 here is CASGFGGDGYTF. CDR3 in DNA: TGTGCTAGTGGGTTTGGGGGAGACGGCTACACCTTC.

Sample share makes this clonotype medium-sized. This rearrangement joins TRBV12-3 or TRBV12-4 to TRBJ1-1; D gene ambiguous. CDR3 length: 13 amino acids. V dropped 5 bases and J dropped 7 bases, with 14 bases sitting between them. Here the CDR3 DNA reads TGTGCCAGCAGTCTCCTACCCCCGATTGAAGCTTTCTTT. This encodes CASSLLPPIEAFF.

This clonotype was detected ten times or more. This sequence joins TRBV12-3 or TRBV12-4 and TRBJ2-2; no reliable D call. CDR3 length: 11 amino acids. V gave up 5 bases and J gave up 5 bases, with 3 bases separating them. Here the CDR3 DNA reads TGTGCCAGCAGTACTACCGGGGAGCTGTTTTTT. It encodes CASSTTGELFF.

This clonotype is categorized as medium-sized. CDR3 nucleotides: TGCAGTGCTAATTCTATGGGGTACAGACCAGAGACCCAGTACTTC. Encoded protein: CSANSMGYRPETQYF. The genes are TRBV20-1 and TRBJ2-5; D is undetermined. CDR1 and CDR2 (germline): DFQATT, SNEGSKA (reference sequence). Trimming removed 4 bases at V and 4 bases at J, with 19 bases between. The CDR3 runs to 15 residues.

This clonotype was counted only a few times. The chain uses TRBV6-6 and TRBJ2-2; the D is unclear. The CDR3 has 13 amino acids. V dropped 7 bases and J dropped 0 bases, with 6 bases sitting between them. Germline-derived CDR1 and CDR2 are MNHNY and SVGAGI (reference sequence). The CDR3 DNA sequence: TGTGCCAGCAACCCGGCGAACACCGGGGAGCTGTTTTTT. This translates into CASNPANTGELFF.

This clonotype was counted only a few times. V and J are TRBV7-2 and TRBJ2-3, with 7 bases aligning to TRBD1. V shed 1 base, J shed 1 base, and the junction held 2 bases outside the gene matches. The CDR3 covers 15 residues. CDR1 SGHTA and CDR2 FQGNSA come from the germline V gene. The CDR3 here is CASSLGQGGTDTQYF. For the CDR3, the DNA is TGTGCCAGCAGCTTAGGACAGGGCGGCACAGATACGCAGTATTTT. The full variable domain, its missing parts supplied by reference TRBV7-2 and TRBJ2-3, is GAGVSQSPSNKVTEKGKDVELRCDPISGHTALYWYRQSLGQGLEFLIYFQGNSAPDKSGLPSDRFSAERTGGSVSTLTIQRTQQEDSAVYLCASSLGQGGTDTQYFGPGTRLTVL.